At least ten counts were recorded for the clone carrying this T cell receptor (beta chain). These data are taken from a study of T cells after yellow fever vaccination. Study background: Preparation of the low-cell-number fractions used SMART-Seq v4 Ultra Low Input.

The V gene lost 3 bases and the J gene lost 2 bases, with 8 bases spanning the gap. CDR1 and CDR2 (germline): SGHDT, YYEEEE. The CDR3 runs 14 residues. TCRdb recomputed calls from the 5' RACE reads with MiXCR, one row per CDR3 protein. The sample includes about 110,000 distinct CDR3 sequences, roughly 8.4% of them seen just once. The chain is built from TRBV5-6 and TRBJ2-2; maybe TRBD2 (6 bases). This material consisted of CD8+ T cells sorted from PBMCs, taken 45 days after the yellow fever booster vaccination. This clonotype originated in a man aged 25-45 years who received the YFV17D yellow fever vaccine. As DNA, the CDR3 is TGTGCCAGCAGCTACGGGACTAACACCGGGGAGCTGTTTTTT. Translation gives CASSYGTNTGELFF. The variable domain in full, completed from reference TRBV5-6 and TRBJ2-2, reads DAGVTQSPTHLIKTRGQQVTLRCSPKSGHDTVSWYQQALGQGPQFIFQYYEEEERQRGNFPDRFSGHQFPNYSSELNVNALLLGDSALYLCASSYGTNTGELFFGEGSRLTVL.